The 30 T cell receptor beta chains given below trace back to one sample, sequenced in a study of regulatory T cells in long-lasting Graves disease. The time point: persistent/refractory GD, antithyroid drugs over 5 years with positive TRAb. Construction of the TCR library relied on RNA isolated from PBMCs. Both iRepertoire HTBI primers and Arm-PCR of CDR3 regions were used to build the TCR beta libraries. TCRdb reanalysed the multiplex PCR reads using MiXCR and keeps one entry per CDR3 protein. The table includes around 450,000 distinct CDR3 sequences, 20% to 25% detected once. Here the sequenced sample was peripheral blood mononuclear cells (PBMCs), taken when the disease was refractory, from a patient treated with antithyroid drugs. Every receptor here comes from a female donor with Graves disease.

In nucleotides, the CDR3 is TGTGCCTGGAGTCCCCACAAAAACATTCAGTACTTC. This sequence encodes CAWSPHKNIQYF. This chain joins TRBV30 and TRBJ2-4, with D unresolved. Trimming left V 2 bases short and J 3 bases short, with 5 bases between. The CDR3 runs to 12 residues. The germline CDR1 and CDR2 sequences are GTSNPN and SVGIG (reference sequence).

In this sample, this clonotype turned up a few times. V gene TRBV12-3 or TRBV12-4 combines with J gene TRBJ1-2; weak D call: TRBD1 (6 bases). The germline V and J ends were trimmed by 2 bases and 4 bases, with 11 bases remaining between them. This CDR3 has 14 amino acids. This CDR3 reads CASSLSGTTYGYTF. As DNA, the CDR3 is TGTGCCAGCAGTTTATCCGGGACAACCTATGGCTACACCTTC.

In this sample, this clonotype turned up a few times. The V and J genes are TRBV7-9 and TRBJ2-7, with TRBD2 identical over 7 bases. The CDR3 is made up of 15 amino acids. The J segment lost 5 bases and the V segment lost 0 bases, leaving 7 bases of the junction unmatched. Germline assignment: CDR1 SEHNR and CDR2 FQNEAQ (reference sequence). The CDR3 sequence: CASSLAGGPEHEQYF. In DNA, the CDR3 is TGTGCCAGCAGCTTAGCGGGAGGGCCTGAGCACGAGCAGTACTTC. The full variable domain, completed using reference TRBV7-9 and TRBJ2-7, is DTGVSQNPRHKITKRGQNVTFRCDPISEHNRLYWYRQTLGQGPEFLTYFQNEAQLEKSRLLSDRFSAERPKGSFSTLEIQRTEQGDSAMYLCASSLAGGPEHEQYFGPGTRLTVT.

Ten or more counts support this clonotype. The chain is built from TRBV28 and TRBJ2-7, with 9 bases aligning to TRBD2. The CDR3 is 18 residues long. J was trimmed by 0 bases and V by 7 bases; bases with no gene match: 16. In germline, CDR1 is MDHEN, CDR2 SYDVKM. The CDR3: CASKKRGLAHYDSYEQYF. CDR3 DNA: TGTGCCAGCAAAAAGAGAGGACTAGCGCATTACGACTCCTACGAGCAGTACTTC. The full variable domain, completed using reference TRBV28 and TRBJ2-7, is DVKVTQSSRYLVKRTGEKVFLECVQDMDHENMFWYRQDPGLGLRLIYFSYDVKMKEKGDIPEGYSVSREKKERFSLILESASTNQTSMYLCASKKRGLAHYDSYEQYFGPGTRLTVT.

The sample holds a few counts of this clonotype. The chain joins TRBV7-9 to TRBJ2-2; a weak D match, TRBD1 (5 bases). V dropped 0 bases and J dropped 0 bases, with 20 bases sitting between them. The germline gives CDR1 SEHNR, CDR2 FQNEAQ (reference sequence). The CDR3 spans 20 residues. Here the CDR3 reads CASSLAHRQQPRANTGELFF. CDR3 DNA sequence: TGTGCCAGCAGCTTAGCGCATAGACAGCAACCTAGGGCGAACACCGGGGAGCTGTTTTTT.

This clonotype was counted at least ten times. V gene TRBV29-1 combines with J gene TRBJ1-1; the D is unclear. V was cut by 0 bases and J by 1 base, with 6 bases left in between. Germline CDR1 and CDR2: SQVTM and ANQGSEA. The CDR3 consists of 13 residues. The CDR3 loop reads CSVEDVGNTEAFF. The CDR3, as DNA: TGCAGCGTTGAAGATGTCGGGAACACTGAAGCTTTCTTT. Variable domain in full (rest from reference TRBV29-1 and TRBJ1-1): SAVISQKPSRDICQRGTSLTIQCQVDSQVTMMFWYRQQPGQSLTLIATANQGSEATYESGFVIDKFPISRPNLTFSTLTVSNMSPEDSSIYLCSVEDVGNTEAFFGQGTRLTVV.

This chain connects TRBV7-9 to TRBJ2-1; D is possibly TRBD2 (6 bases). The CDR3 sequence is 15 residues long. Per the germline V gene, CDR1 is SEHNR and CDR2 is FQNEAQ (reference sequence). The V end was cut by 1 base, the J end by 6 bases, with 13 bases between. DNA of the CDR3: TGTGCCAGCAGCTTAGGAACGGGAGTAACCAATGAGCAGTTCTTC. This encodes CASSLGTGVTNEQFF.

As regards this clonotype: A far larger clone is off by one base, so a read error is likely. This chain joins TRBV27 and TRBJ1-5, with a tentative D call TRBD1 (5 bases). The CDR3 contains 16 residues. Germline CDR1 MNHEY, CDR2 SMNVEV (reference sequence). The V end was cut by 6 bases, the J end by 7 bases, with 22 bases between. CDR3 sequence (DNA): TGTGCCAGCAGAGAAGATCCCGGGGGTGAGCGACAGCCCCAGCATTTT. This translates into CASREDPGGERQPQHF.

Ten or more counts support this clonotype. J is TRBJ2-7 and V is TRBV28; TRBD2 aligns across 7 bases. Trimming at V came to 6 bases and at J to 2 bases, leaving 4 bases not matched to a gene. The CDR3 is 13 amino acids. Germline assignment: CDR1 MDHEN and CDR2 SYDVKM. CDR3 nucleotides: TGTGCCAGCAGGGGAGGGGCTGCCTACGAGCAGTACTTC. Its translation: CASRGGAAYEQYF. Combining the CDR3 with reference TRBV28 and TRBJ2-7 gives the whole variable domain DVKVTQSSRYLVKRTGEKVFLECVQDMDHENMFWYRQDPGLGLRLIYFSYDVKMKEKGDIPEGYSVSREKKERFSLILESASTNQTSMYLCASRGGAAYEQYFGPGTRLTVT.

This clonotype came up many times. J is TRBJ1-1 and V is TRBV12-3 or TRBV12-4; tentative D call: TRBD1 (5 bases). V lost 4 bases and J 0 bases, leaving 15 bases between the germline ends. The CDR3 sequence is 16 residues long. CDR3 loop: CASSSHPPRVNTEAFF. In DNA, the CDR3 is TGTGCCAGCAGTTCGCATCCCCCCAGGGTGAACACTGAAGCTTTCTTT.

The rearrangement uses TRBV20-1 and TRBJ1-4, with TRBD1 identical over 9 bases. The germline gives CDR1 DFQATT, CDR2 SNEGSKA (reference sequence). J lost 7 bases, V lost 0 bases, and 6 bases had no gene match. The CDR3 has 15 residues. CDR3 residues: CSARDPGQGGEKLFF. Here the CDR3 DNA reads TGCAGTGCTAGAGATCCGGGACAGGGTGGTGAAAAACTGTTTTTT.

In its sample, this clonotype was seen a few times. The chain recombines TRBV19 with TRBJ1-1, with TRBD1 as a possible D gene (5 bases). The CDR3 runs to 16 residues. The germline gives CDR1 LNHDA, CDR2 SQIVND (reference sequence). V was pared by 5 bases and J by 3 bases, with 19 bases between. The DNA of the CDR3 is TGTGCCAGTAGTTCGAGGGCAGGGTTTGGGGACACTGAAGCTTTCTTT. This sequence encodes CASSSRAGFGDTEAFF.

This clonotype was seen ten or more times. The CDR3 nucleotides are TGTGCCAGCAGCTCCGGGACAGCTAGCAATCAGCCCCAGCATTTT. Encoded protein: CASSSGTASNQPQHF. The V gene is TRBV7-2, the J gene TRBJ1-5; TRBD1 matches 7 bases. The CDR3 runs 15 residues. The V gene end was trimmed by 4 bases and the J gene end by 0 bases; junction bases not matched to a gene: 3. The germline V gene encodes CDR1 SGHTA and CDR2 FQGNSA.

The chain uses TRBV10-3 and TRBJ2-1; D remains unclear. The germline V and J ends were trimmed by 2 bases and 8 bases, with 4 bases remaining between them. From germline, CDR1 is ENHRY and CDR2 SYGVKD. The CDR3 spans 11 residues. CDR3 coding DNA: TGTGCCATCAGTGAGAAGGATGAGCAGTTCTTC. Amino acids: CAISEKDEQFF.

This clonotype was seen a handful of times. The rearrangement links TRBV19 to TRBJ2-5; either TRBD1 or TRBD2 may supply D (5 bases each). V gave up 3 bases and J gave up 5 bases, with 13 bases separating them. The CDR3 runs 14 residues. The germline gives CDR1 LNHDA, CDR2 SQIVND (reference sequence). CDR3 coding DNA: TGTGCCAGTAGTATGGGACGGATTATGGAGACCCAGTACTTC. This encodes CASSMGRIMETQYF.

The chain recombines TRBV29-1 with TRBJ2-3, with 10 bases lining up with TRBD1. After removal of 4 bases from V and 5 bases from J, the junction contained 6 bases not matched to a gene. The CDR3 is 14 amino acids. In germline, CDR1 is SQVTM, CDR2 ANQGSEA. CDR3 coding DNA: TGCAGCGTTGGAGGACAGGGGGTCAGAGATACGCAGTATTTT. Encoded protein: CSVGGQGVRDTQYF.

The V call is TRBV2, the J call TRBJ2-7; D not certain. Germline V gives CDR1 SNHLY, CDR2 FYNNEI. The CDR3 is 12 amino acids. Trimming removed 6 bases from V and 7 bases from J, with 13 bases in between. Here the CDR3 reads CASSLPIWEQYF. The CDR3 DNA follows: TGTGCCAGCAGCCTTCCCATATGGGAGCAGTACTTC.

This chain connects TRBV25-1 to TRBJ2-3; no firm D call. The V and J ends lost 0 bases and 2 bases respectively, with 9 bases between them. CDR1 is MGHDK, CDR2 SYGVNS, per germline. The CDR3 has 15 amino acids. CDR3: CASSEYPGFTDTQYF. CDR3 nucleotides: TGTGCCAGCAGTGAATATCCGGGTTTCACAGATACGCAGTATTTT.

This clonotype occurred many times. The chain carries TRBV6-1 and TRBJ2-5; D is tentatively TRBD1 or TRBD2 (7 bases each). CDR1 is MNHNS, CDR2 SASEGT, per germline. The CDR3 is 19 amino acids. V was shortened by 8 bases and J by 2 bases, with 30 bases between the two germline ends. For the CDR3, the DNA is TGTGCCAGCCTTGTGGATACGGGACAGCCGGGACTAATACAAGAGACCCAGTACTTC. Translating gives CASLVDTGQPGLIQETQYF.

This clonotype has at least ten counts. The chain combines TRBV7-9 with TRBJ2-5; D is perhaps TRBD1 (5 bases). CDR1 and CDR2 (germline): SEHNR, FQNEAQ (reference sequence). The CDR3 consists of 16 residues. Between the trimmed V and J ends, which lost 5 bases and 5 bases, there was a span of 21 bases. CDR3 region: CASSRIQPPDTETQYF. As DNA, the CDR3 is TGTGCCAGCAGCCGTATCCAACCACCGGACACGGAGACCCAGTACTTC.

A word on this clonotype: A read error may explain this, as a much larger clone is one base away. The conserved closing phenylalanine or tryptophan is absent in this CDR3, likely reflecting a read error. The gene calls are TRBV29-1 and TRBJ2-7; 8 bases are a match to TRBD2. This CDR3 has 16 amino acids. With 4 bases clipped from V and 2 bases from J, the junction kept 13 bases outside the gene matches. Germline CDR1 reads SQVTM; CDR2 reads ANQGSEA. CDR3 region: CSVGELRAGVAYEQYL. The CDR3 DNA reads TGCAGCGTTGGCGAACTCCGAGCGGGGGTAGCCTACGAGCAGTACCTC.

The genes are TRBV28 and TRBJ2-1, with 10 bases matching TRBD2. The V and J ends lost 0 bases and 1 base, in that order; junction bases with no gene match: 0. Germline V lookup: CDR1 MDHEN, CDR2 SYDVKM. This CDR3 has 16 residues. The CDR3 here is CASSLWTSGSYNEQFF. As DNA, the CDR3 is TGTGCCAGCAGTTTATGGACTAGCGGGTCCTACAATGAGCAGTTCTTC.

This clonotype appeared many times. The gene calls are TRBV11-2 and TRBJ2-7; D perhaps matches TRBD1 (6 bases). The CDR3 runs to 16 residues. V was cut by 5 bases and J by 0 bases, with 17 bases left in between. CDR1 and CDR2 (germline): SGHAT, FQNNGV. DNA for the CDR3: TGTGCCAGCAGCCCTTCTCAAGACAGGTCCTCCTACGAGCAGTACTTC. Its translation: CASSPSQDRSSYEQYF.

This clonotype showed up just a few times. This chain links TRBV11-3 with TRBJ2-1, with 8 bases that match TRBD1. After removal of 4 bases from V and 1 base from J, the junction contained 3 bases not matched to a gene. The CDR3 is 15 amino acids. The germline V gene encodes CDR1 SGHNT and CDR2 YENEEA. For the CDR3, the DNA is TGTGCCAGCAGCTCCGGACAGGGTTCCTACAATGAGCAGTTCTTC. Protein product: CASSSGQGSYNEQFF.

The chain recombines TRBV12-3 or TRBV12-4 with TRBJ2-5; perhaps TRBD2 as D (5 bases). Trimming pared 6 bases from V and 7 bases from J, leaving 12 bases between. This CDR3 region has 12 residues. The CDR3 DNA is TGTGCCAGCAGCCCGGGGTATGGGACCCAGTACTTC. Residues: CASSPGYGTQYF.

This clonotype was counted only a few times. The V call is TRBV20-1, the J call TRBJ2-7, with 7 positions matching TRBD2. Trimming cost V 1 base and J 2 bases; bases outside gene matches: 5. This CDR3 has 14 amino acids. Germline V lookup: CDR1 DFQATT, CDR2 SNEGSKA (reference sequence). The CDR3 DNA reads as TGCAGTGCTAGAGTCGCTAGCGGTACCTACGAGCAGTACTTC. It yields the protein CSARVASGTYEQYF.

This clonotype was recorded a few times. This chain connects TRBV5-8 to TRBJ1-2, with 10 bases identical to TRBD1. CDR1 and CDR2 from the germline V gene are SGHTS and YDEGEE. Trimming at V came to 4 bases and at J to 4 bases, leaving 16 bases not matched to a gene. The CDR3 consists of 18 residues. The CDR3 is CASSRPGQGPATPYGYTF. CDR3 coding DNA: TGTGCCAGCAGCAGACCGGGACAGGGGCCTGCGACGCCCTATGGCTACACCTTC.

In its sample, this clonotype was seen many times. The chain recombines TRBV27 with TRBJ2-5, with 7 bases matching TRBD2. Germline values: CDR1 MNHEY, CDR2 SMNVEV (reference sequence). This CDR3 comprises 16 residues. V was pared by 2 bases and J by 5 bases, with 11 bases of the junction left unmatched. The CDR3 DNA is TGTGCCAGCAGTTTAACTCGGGCGGGAGTAATTGAGACCCAGTACTTC. This encodes CASSLTRAGVIETQYF.

With respect to this clonotype: This likely traces to a read error, being one base from a far larger clone. The rearrangement joins TRBV6-9 to TRBJ1-2; TRBD1 is a possible D gene (6 bases). Germline loops: CDR1 MNHGY, CDR2 SVAAGI. The CDR3 loop spans 14 amino acids. As DNA, the CDR3 is TGTGCCGGCAGTTACCTCGACAGGCCCTATGGCTACACCTTC. Its protein product is CAGSYLDRPYGYTF.

This clonotype was recorded at least ten times. The chain is built from TRBV28 and TRBJ1-4; D might be TRBD1 (5 bases). This CDR3 is 14 amino acids long. Germline CDR1 is MDHEN and CDR2 is SYDVKM. V was clipped by 11 bases and J by 6 bases, with 19 bases between them. CDR3 region: CAGANGGADEKLFF. Written as DNA, the CDR3 is TGTGCCGGCGCAAATGGGGGTGCGGATGAAAAACTGTTTTTT. The variable domain in full, completed from reference TRBV28 and TRBJ1-4, reads DVKVTQSSRYLVKRTGEKVFLECVQDMDHENMFWYRQDPGLGLRLIYFSYDVKMKEKGDIPEGYSVSREKKERFSLILESASTNQTSMYLCAGANGGADEKLFFGSGTQLSVL.